A single sample is the source of the 12 T cell receptor beta chains below, sequenced in a study of glioma-infiltrating T cells. Using RNA template, CDR3s of TCR alpha and beta were amplified with iRepertoire arm-PCR. MiXCR, run by TCRdb on the multiplex PCR reads, gives a single entry per CDR3 protein. The repertoire holds about 210,000 distinct CDR3 sequences, with approximately 30% as singletons. Sequencing input: glioma tissue, nonneoplastic brain tissue, or PBMCs (not recorded which). The receptors shown here come from a human donor with low-grade glioma or glioblastoma, undergoing nonglioma brain surgery, or in good health (not recorded which).

Ten or more counts support this clonotype. This chain joins TRBV6-1 and TRBJ2-7, with 8 bases aligning to TRBD1. Germline CDR1 reads MNHNS; CDR2 reads SASEGT. This CDR3 is built from 16 residues. The V and J ends lost 6 bases and 0 bases, in that order; junction bases with no gene match: 10. The CDR3: CASSPGGRLHSYEQYF. The CDR3 nucleotides are TGTGCCAGCAGCCCAGGGGGCAGGCTGCACTCCTACGAGCAGTACTTC.

Ten or more counts support this clonotype. The chain carries TRBV25-1 and TRBJ2-5; no reliable D call. Looked up from germline, CDR1 is MGHDK and CDR2 is SYGVNS. This CDR3 region has 14 residues. Trimming removed 1 base at V and 1 base at J, with 7 bases between. The DNA of the CDR3 is TGTGCCAGCAGTGAATTAGGGCCCCAAGAGACCCAGTACTTC. Its translation is CASSELGPQETQYF.

This chain joins TRBV5-4 and TRBJ1-1; a possible D gene is TRBD1 (6 bases). Germline CDR1 SGHNT, CDR2 YYREEE (reference sequence). Trimming took 3 bases from V and 1 from J, leaving 16 bases between them. The CDR3 covers 16 residues. CDR3 nucleotide sequence: TGTGCCAGCAGCTCTAGTGACAGGTTTCCGAACACTGAAGCTTTCTTT. Translated, it gives CASSSSDRFPNTEAFF.

This clonotype was counted ten times or more. The rearrangement uses TRBV7-2 and TRBJ2-2; 9 bases are shared with TRBD2. After removal of 2 bases from V and 5 bases from J, the junction contained 3 bases not matched to a gene. The CDR3 sequence is 15 residues long. Germline lookup yields CDR1 SGHTA and CDR2 FQGNSA. The CDR3 DNA sequence: TGTGCCAGCAGCTTACGGCGGGAGGGGACCGGGGAGCTGTTTTTT. Translation gives CASSLRREGTGELFF.

As concerns this clonotype: A read error is possible here, since a much larger clone lies one base away. The chain carries TRBV6-6 and TRBJ2-1; D is unresolved. Trimming shortened V by 8 bases and J by 3 bases, and 14 bases separated the two germline ends. The CDR3 consists of 14 residues. Germline CDR1 reads MNHNY; CDR2 reads SVGAGI (reference sequence). CDR3 DNA sequence: TGTGCCAGCGGGAAGGCCCATCTCTACAATGAGCAGTTCTTC. Amino acids: CASGKAHLYNEQFF.

This clonotype was counted between two and nine times. The chain is built from TRBV4-2 and TRBJ2-1, with D possibly matching TRBD2 (6 bases). CDR1 and CDR2 from the germline V gene are LGHNA and YNFKEQ. V lost 1 base, J lost 6 bases, and 13 bases lay in between. This CDR3 contains 15 residues. The CDR3 DNA reads TGTGCCAGCAGCCAAGTTATCGCGCGGGGCAATGAGCAGTTCTTC. Translated, it gives CASSQVIARGNEQFF.

This clonotype was recorded a few times. This chain links TRBV7-9 with TRBJ2-7; D not certain. V was trimmed by 5 bases and J by 4 bases, leaving 12 bases between them. There are 13 residues in the CDR3. From germline, CDR1 is SEHNR and CDR2 FQNEAQ (reference sequence). This CDR3 is CASSPLGMYEQYF. CDR3 DNA sequence: TGTGCCAGCAGCCCTCTGGGGATGTACGAGCAGTACTTC.

This clonotype was observed a handful of times. The chain couples TRBV5-5 to TRBJ2-7; D possibly corresponds to TRBD2 (5 bases). V shed 1 base and J shed 3 bases, with 11 bases lying between them. The germline CDR1 and CDR2 sequences are SGHKS and YYEKEE (reference sequence). The CDR3 is 14 amino acids. CDR3 in DNA: TGTGCCAGCAGCTTGACAGTGAGGGACTACGAGCAGTACTTC. This translates into CASSLTVRDYEQYF.

This clonotype appeared many times. The chain joins TRBV27 to TRBJ2-7; 9 bases fit TRBD1. Per germline, CDR1 MNHEY and CDR2 SMNVEV (reference sequence). J was trimmed by 2 bases and V by 5 bases; bases with no gene match: 4. This CDR3 region has 14 residues. CDR3 DNA sequence: TGTGCCAGCAGTCCTCGGACAGGGGCCTACGAGCAGTACTTC. Protein sequence: CASSPRTGAYEQYF.

The V call is TRBV5-5, the J call TRBJ2-7, with D unclear. Germline V gene data show CDR1 as SGHKS and CDR2 as YYEKEE (reference sequence). The CDR3 runs 14 residues. V was pared by 1 base and J by 0 bases, with 8 bases between. For the CDR3, the DNA is TGTGCCAGCAGCTTGACCCGGGCCTCCTACGAGCAGTACTTC. Translating it yields CASSLTRASYEQYF.

In this sample, this clonotype turned up many times. The V and J genes are TRBV11-1 and TRBJ2-3; no reliable D call. CDR3 length: 15 residues. V shed 3 bases and J shed 2 bases, with 12 bases lying between them. Germline V gene data show CDR1 as SGHAT and CDR2 as FQDESV (reference sequence). The CDR3 DNA reads as TGTGCCAGCAGCTTTTCCCTTATAGACACAGATACGCAGTATTTT. Amino acid sequence: CASSFSLIDTDTQYF. The whole variable domain, filled in from reference TRBV11-1 and TRBJ2-3, reads EAEVAQSPRYKITEKSQAVAFWCDPISGHATLYWYRQILGQGPELLVQFQDESVVDDSQLPKDRFSAERLKGVDSTLKIQPAELGDSAMYLCASSFSLIDTDTQYFGPGTRLTVL.

In this sample, this clonotype turned up many times. This chain links TRBV18 with TRBJ2-7; D is perhaps TRBD1 (6 bases). The CDR3 covers 14 residues. CDR1 KGHSH and CDR2 LQKENI come from the germline V gene. Trimming shortened V by 3 bases and J by 3 bases, and 12 bases separated the two germline ends. In DNA form, the CDR3 reads TGTGCCAGCTCACCGGACAGAGATGACTACGAGCAGTACTTC. Its protein product is CASSPDRDDYEQYF.